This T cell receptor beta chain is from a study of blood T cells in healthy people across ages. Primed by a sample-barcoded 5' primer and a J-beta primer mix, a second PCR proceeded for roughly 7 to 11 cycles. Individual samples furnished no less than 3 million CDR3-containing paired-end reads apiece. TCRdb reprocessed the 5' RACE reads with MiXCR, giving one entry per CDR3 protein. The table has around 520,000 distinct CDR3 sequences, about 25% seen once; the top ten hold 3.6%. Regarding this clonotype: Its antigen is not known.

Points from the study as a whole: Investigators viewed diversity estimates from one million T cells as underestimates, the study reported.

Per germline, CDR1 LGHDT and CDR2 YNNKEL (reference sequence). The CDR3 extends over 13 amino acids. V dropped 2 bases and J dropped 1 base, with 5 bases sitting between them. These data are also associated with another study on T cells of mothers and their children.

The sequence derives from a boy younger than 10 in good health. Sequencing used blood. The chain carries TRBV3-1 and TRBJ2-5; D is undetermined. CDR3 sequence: CASSQPFQETQYF. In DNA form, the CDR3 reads TGTGCCAGCAGCCAACCCTTCCAAGAGACCCAGTACTTC.